This record looks at one T cell receptor (beta chain) sequence and its context. This table comes from immunoSEQ multiplex PCR, and its TCRdb copy is limited to in-frame clones, with some not included. The sample shows fewer than 70,000 clones, around 94% of them seen only once. This record belongs to a study of T cell changes during pregnancy in multiple sclerosis. This sample comprised CD8+ T cells from peripheral blood mononuclear cells, obtained in the third trimester of pregnancy. The TCR was taken from a female donor with multiple sclerosis, enrolled in a pregnancy study.

CDR3 DNA: TGTGCCAGCAGTTTAATTATGGGACAGGGGCCCGATGGCTACACCTTC. It yields the protein CASSLIMGQGPDGYTF. The V call is TRBV27, the J call TRBJ1-2, with 10 bases matching TRBD1. This CDR3 comprises 16 residues. The junction had 9 bases not matched to a gene; V was cut back by 2 bases and J by 6 bases. CDR1 is MNHEY and CDR2 is SMNVEV in the germline V gene (reference sequence).